The rows below give T cell receptor beta chains drawn from one sample of a study of cytomegalovirus exposure and HLA in healthy donors. Data came from immunoSEQ multiplex PCR; TCRdb stores just in-frame clones and leaves some out. The table lists 150,000 to 200,000 clones, around 80% of them singletons. Sequencing was performed on PBMCs. The source is a male donor in good health and CMV-seropositive. Each CDR3 is given with its conserved first and last residue. D genes are given only for firm matches. Clone sizes are given selectively: once, few, many, or a class where the clone is expanded.

size	J	D	V	CDR3	DNA
few	TRBJ1-6	NA	TRBV9	CASSPAGTENSPLHF	TGTGCCAGCAGCCCGGCCGGGACTGAAAATTCACCCCTCCACTTT
NA	TRBJ2-3	NA	TRBV14	CASSQDRGGKNTDTQYF	TGTGCCAGCAGCCAAGATCGGGGCGGGAAGAACACAGATACGCAGTATTTT
once	TRBJ2-7	NA	TRBV7-2	CASSRGWGQYF	TGTGCCAGCAGCCGGGGATGGGGGCAGTACTTC
NA	TRBJ2-3	TRBD1	TRBV5-1	CASSLATGMVDTQYF	TGCGCCAGCAGCTTAGCGACAGGGATGGTAGATACGCAGTATTTT
NA	TRBJ1-2	NA	TRBV6-1	CASSSRDLRYGYTF	TGTGCCAGCAGTTCCCGGGACTTACGGTATGGCTACACCTTC
few	TRBJ1-1	NA	TRBV5-1	CASSLALLNTEAFF	TGCGCCAGCAGCTTGGCCCTCCTGAACACTGAAGCTTTCTTT
NA	TRBJ1-1	TRBD1	TRBV6-5	CASRQGGTFNTEAFF	TGTGCCAGCAGGCAGGGGGGCACCTTCAACACTGAAGCTTTCTTT
NA	TRBJ1-1	NA	TRBV7-2	CASSLALTGNTEAFF	TGTGCCAGCAGCTTAGCGCTGACAGGGAACACTGAAGCTTTCTTT
NA	TRBJ2-1	TRBD2	TRBV15	CATSRSGLAGTYNEQFF	TGTGCCACCAGCAGATCGGGACTAGCGGGTACCTACAATGAGCAGTTCTTC
NA	TRBJ1-5	TRBD1	TRBV7-2	CASSRTPGTGPYGVQPQHF	TGTGCCAGCAGCCGTACCCCCGGGACAGGGCCCTATGGGGTCCAGCCCCAGCATTTT
NA	TRBJ1-5	TRBD1	TRBV7-3	CASSPLQGDQPQHF	TGTGCCAGCAGCCCTCTTCAGGGGGATCAGCCCCAGCATTTT
NA	TRBJ2-1	NA	TRBV7-3	CASSLTTAGYQSYNEQFF	TGTGCCAGCAGCTTAACAACGGCGGGGTACCAGTCCTACAATGAGCAGTTCTTC
NA	TRBJ1-5	TRBD1	TRBV2	CASSEDWTGSQPQHF	TGTGCCAGCAGTGAAGATTGGACAGGGAGCCAGCCCCAGCATTTT
once	TRBJ2-7	TRBD2	TRBV7-9	CASSLPGGNYEQYF	TGTGCCAGCAGCTTACCGGGAGGGAACTACGAGCAGTACTTC
NA	TRBJ2-2	TRBD1	TRBV6-4	CASSLDRVQDTGELFF	TGTGCCAGCAGCCTCGACAGGGTTCAAGACACCGGGGAGCTGTTTTTT
once	TRBJ2-7	TRBD2	TRBV9	CASSETSGSSYEQYF	TGTGCCAGCAGCGAGACTAGCGGGAGCTCCTACGAGCAGTACTTC
NA	TRBJ1-2	TRBD1	TRBV27	CASSSPGQGAFGYTF	TGTGCCAGCAGTTCACCGGGACAGGGGGCGTTTGGCTACACCTTC
NA	TRBJ2-3	NA	TRBV7-2	CASSPGLSTDTQYF	TGTGCCAGCAGCCCGGGACTCAGCACAGATACGCAGTATTTT
NA	TRBJ2-5	TRBD1	TRBV6-1	CASSLTGFVETQYF	TGTGCCAGCAGCTTGACAGGGTTTGTTGAGACCCAGTACTTC
few	TRBJ1-1	NA	TRBV11-3	CASSSREVDRRAEAFF	TGTGCCAGCAGCTCACGGGAAGTAGACAGGCGAGCTGAAGCTTTCTTT
NA	TRBJ2-2	NA	TRBV7-9	CASSFRGTKSNTGELFF	TGTGCCAGCAGCTTTAGAGGAACTAAATCGAACACCGGGGAGCTGTTTTTT
NA	TRBJ2-3	TRBD2	TRBV7-6	CASSLAAGGGTDTQYF	TGTGCCAGCAGCTTAGCGGCGGGAGGGGGTACAGATACGCAGTATTTT
few	TRBJ1-1	TRBD1	TRBV19	CASGQLNTEAFF	TGTGCTTCGGGACAGCTGAACACTGAAGCTTTCTTT
few	TRBJ1-2	NA	TRBV18	CASSGDPVGYGYTF	TGTGCCAGCTCAGGAGACCCTGTCGGCTATGGCTACACCTTC
NA	TRBJ2-7	TRBD1	TRBV28	CASSTTGTGVYEQYF	TGTGCCAGCAGTACCACCGGGACAGGGGTTTACGAGCAGTACTTC
NA	TRBJ2-1	TRBD2	TRBV10-3	CAISGLAGDGAQFF	TGTGCCATCAGTGGACTAGCGGGAGATGGAGCGCAGTTCTTC
NA	TRBJ1-5	NA	TRBV7-9	CASSQGLSNQPQHF	TGTGCCAGCAGCCAGGGTTTGAGCAATCAGCCCCAGCATTTT
NA	TRBJ2-7	TRBD2	TRBV9	CASSPVAGGAYEQYF	TGTGCCAGCAGCCCGGTAGCGGGAGGAGCTTACGAGCAGTACTTC
NA	TRBJ1-2	NA	TRBV6-5	CASSYGLEEKDGYTF	TGTGCCAGCAGTTACGGTCTAGAAGAAAAAGATGGCTACACCTTC